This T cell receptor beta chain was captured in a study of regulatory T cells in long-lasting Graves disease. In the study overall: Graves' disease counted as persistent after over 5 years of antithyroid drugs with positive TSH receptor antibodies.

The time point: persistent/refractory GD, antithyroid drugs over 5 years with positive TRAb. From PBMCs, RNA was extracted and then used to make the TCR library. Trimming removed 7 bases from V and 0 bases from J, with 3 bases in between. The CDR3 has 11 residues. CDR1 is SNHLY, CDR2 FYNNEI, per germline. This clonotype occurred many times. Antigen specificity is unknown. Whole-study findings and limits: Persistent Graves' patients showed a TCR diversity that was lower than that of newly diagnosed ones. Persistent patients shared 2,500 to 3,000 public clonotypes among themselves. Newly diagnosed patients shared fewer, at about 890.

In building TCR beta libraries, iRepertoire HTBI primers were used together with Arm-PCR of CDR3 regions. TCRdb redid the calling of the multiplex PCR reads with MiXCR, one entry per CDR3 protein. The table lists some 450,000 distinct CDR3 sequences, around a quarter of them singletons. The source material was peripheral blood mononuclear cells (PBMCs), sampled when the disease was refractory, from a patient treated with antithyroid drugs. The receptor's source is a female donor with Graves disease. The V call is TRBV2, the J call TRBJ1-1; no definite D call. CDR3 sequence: CASTVNTEAFF. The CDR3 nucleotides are TGTGCCAGCACCGTGAACACTGAAGCTTTCTTT.